This record covers a single TCR beta chain. The antigen is not known. The data were obtained in a study of cytomegalovirus exposure and HLA in healthy donors. Findings and limits, study-wide: In a later analysis, specific HLA alleles were associated with 15,000 to 20,000 TCR beta sequences at a 0.05 false discovery rate. Generally TCR sequences proved uncommon, though certain public TCRs appeared in numerous donors. Researchers reported in a later analysis that common viral pathogens appeared linked to several top clusters. The productive fraction for most TCR beta V segments was about 87% or about 30% in an earlier analysis.

The CDR3 is made up of 17 amino acids. Losses at the gene ends were 4 bases for V and 2 bases for J; bases not matched to a gene: 12. Germline V CDR1 and CDR2: MGHRA, YSYEKL. Vbeta (60) and Jbeta (13) primers were used in the PCR. Libraries were prepared by immunoSEQ multiplex PCR; TCRdb keeps only in-frame clonotypes and omits some of them. The data show approximately 85,000 clones, with approximately 80% seen just once and 20% to 25% held by the top ten. Sequencing was carried out using PBMCs. The chain carries TRBV4-1 and TRBJ2-5; TRBD2 agrees at 8 bases. The clonotype was recovered from a woman aged 50 to 60 in good health and CMV-seropositive. DNA for the CDR3: TGCGCCAGCAGCCCCCTCTACAGCGGGGGAGCACAAGAGACCCAGTACTTC. Encoded protein: CASSPLYSGGAQETQYF.